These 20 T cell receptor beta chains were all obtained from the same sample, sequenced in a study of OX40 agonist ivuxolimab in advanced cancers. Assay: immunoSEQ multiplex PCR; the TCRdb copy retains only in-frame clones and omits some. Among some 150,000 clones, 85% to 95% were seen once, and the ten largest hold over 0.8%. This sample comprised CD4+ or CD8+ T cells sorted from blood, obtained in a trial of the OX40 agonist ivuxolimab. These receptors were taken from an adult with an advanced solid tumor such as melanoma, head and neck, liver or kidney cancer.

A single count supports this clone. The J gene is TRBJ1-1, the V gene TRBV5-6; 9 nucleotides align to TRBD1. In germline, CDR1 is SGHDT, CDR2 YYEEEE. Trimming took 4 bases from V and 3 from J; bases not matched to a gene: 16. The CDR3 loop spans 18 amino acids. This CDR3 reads CASSVVKGTGSIYTEAFF. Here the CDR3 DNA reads TGTGCCAGCAGCGTTGTGAAGGGGACAGGGAGTATTTACACTGAAGCTTTCTTT. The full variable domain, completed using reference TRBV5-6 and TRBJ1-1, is DAGVTQSPTHLIKTRGQQVTLRCSPKSGHDTVSWYQQALGQGPQFIFQYYEEEERQRGNFPDRFSGHQFPNYSSELNVNALLLGDSALYLCASSVVKGTGSIYTEAFFGQGTRLTVV.

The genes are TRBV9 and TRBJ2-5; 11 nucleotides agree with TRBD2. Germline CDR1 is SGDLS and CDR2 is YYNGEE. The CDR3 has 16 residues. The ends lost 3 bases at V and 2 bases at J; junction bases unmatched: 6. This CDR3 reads CASSASRLAGQETQYF. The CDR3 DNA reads TGTGCCAGCAGCGCCTCCCGACTAGCGGGACAAGAGACCCAGTACTTC.

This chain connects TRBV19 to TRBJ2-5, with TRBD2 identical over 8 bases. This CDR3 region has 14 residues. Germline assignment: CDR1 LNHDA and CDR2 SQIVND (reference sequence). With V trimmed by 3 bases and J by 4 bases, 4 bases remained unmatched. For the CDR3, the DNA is TGTGCCAGTAGTATCCCGGGACTAGGAGAGACCCAGTACTTC. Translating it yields CASSIPGLGETQYF.

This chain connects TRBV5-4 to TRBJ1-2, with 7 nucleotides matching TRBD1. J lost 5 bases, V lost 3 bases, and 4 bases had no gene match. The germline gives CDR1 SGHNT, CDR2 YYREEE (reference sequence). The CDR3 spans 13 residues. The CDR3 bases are TGTGCCAGCAGCTCTCCAGGGGGATATGGCTACACCTTC. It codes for CASSSPGGYGYTF.

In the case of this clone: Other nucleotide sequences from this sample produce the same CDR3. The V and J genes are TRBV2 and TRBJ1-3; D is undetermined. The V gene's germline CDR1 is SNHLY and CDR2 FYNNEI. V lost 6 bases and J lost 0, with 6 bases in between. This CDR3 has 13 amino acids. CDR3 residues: CASSQNSGNTIYF. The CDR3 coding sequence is TGTGCCAGCAGCCAGAACTCTGGAAACACCATATATTTT.

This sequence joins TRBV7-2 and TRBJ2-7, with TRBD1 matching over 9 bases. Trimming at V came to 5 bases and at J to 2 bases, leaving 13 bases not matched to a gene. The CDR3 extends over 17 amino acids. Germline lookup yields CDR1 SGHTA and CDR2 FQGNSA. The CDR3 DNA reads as TGTGCCAGCAGCCCCCCAGGGCGGGGACAGGGACCCTACGAGCAGTACTTC. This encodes CASSPPGRGQGPYEQYF.

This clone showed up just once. DNA for the CDR3: TGCGCCAGCAGCTTGACAGGGAGCACAGATACGCAGTATTTT. Translated: CASSLTGSTDTQYF. This chain connects TRBV5-1 to TRBJ2-3, with a tentative D call TRBD1 (6 bases). Trimming shortened V by 1 base and J by 0 bases, and 6 bases separated the two germline ends. Germline V CDR1 and CDR2: SGHRS, YFSETQ. The CDR3 is made up of 14 amino acids.

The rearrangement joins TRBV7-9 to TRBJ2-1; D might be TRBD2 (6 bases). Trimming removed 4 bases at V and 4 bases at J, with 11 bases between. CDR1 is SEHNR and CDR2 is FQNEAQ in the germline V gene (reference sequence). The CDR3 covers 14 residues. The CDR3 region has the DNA TGTGCCAGCAGCTACCCGGGACTTTACAATGAGCAGTTCTTC. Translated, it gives CASSYPGLYNEQFF.

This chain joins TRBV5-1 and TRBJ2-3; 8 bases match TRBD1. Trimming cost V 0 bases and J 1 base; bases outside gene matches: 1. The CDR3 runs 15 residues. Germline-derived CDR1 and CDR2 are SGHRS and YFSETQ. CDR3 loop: CASSLADRGTDTQYF. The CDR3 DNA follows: TGCGCCAGCAGCTTGGCGGACAGGGGCACAGATACGCAGTATTTT.

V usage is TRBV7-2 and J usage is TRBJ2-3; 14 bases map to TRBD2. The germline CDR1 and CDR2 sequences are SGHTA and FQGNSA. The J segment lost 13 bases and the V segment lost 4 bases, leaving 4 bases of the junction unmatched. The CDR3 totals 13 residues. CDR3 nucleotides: TGTGCCAGCAGCTCGGGACTAGCGGGGGTGAAGTATTTT. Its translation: CASSSGLAGVKYF.

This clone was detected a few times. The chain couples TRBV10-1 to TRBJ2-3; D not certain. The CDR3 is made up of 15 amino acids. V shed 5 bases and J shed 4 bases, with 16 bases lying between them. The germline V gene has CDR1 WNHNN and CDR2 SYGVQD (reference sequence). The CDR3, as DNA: TGCGCCAGCAGTCCCGGCGGCCGCCCCGCAGATACGCAGTATTTT. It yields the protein CASSPGGRPADTQYF.

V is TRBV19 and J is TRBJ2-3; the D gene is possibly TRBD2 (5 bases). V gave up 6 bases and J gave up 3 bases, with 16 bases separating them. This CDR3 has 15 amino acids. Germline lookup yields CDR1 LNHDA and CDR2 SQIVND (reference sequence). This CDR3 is CASREAGITTDTQYF. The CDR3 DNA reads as TGTGCCAGTAGGGAGGCAGGAATAACTACAGATACGCAGTATTTT.

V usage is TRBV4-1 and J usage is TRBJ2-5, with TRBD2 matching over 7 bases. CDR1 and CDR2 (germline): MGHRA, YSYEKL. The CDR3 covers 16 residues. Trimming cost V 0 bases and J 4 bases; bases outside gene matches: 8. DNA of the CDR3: TGCGCCAGCAGCCAAGATGGTGGCCCGGGAGGAGAGACCCAGTACTTC. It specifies CASSQDGGPGGETQYF.

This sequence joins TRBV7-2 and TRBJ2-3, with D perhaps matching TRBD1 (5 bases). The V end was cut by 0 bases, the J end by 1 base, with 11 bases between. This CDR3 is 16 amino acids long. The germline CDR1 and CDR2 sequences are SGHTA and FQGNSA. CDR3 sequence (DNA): TGTGCCAGCAGCTTAGCGCCAGGGCAGGGCACAGATACGCAGTATTTT. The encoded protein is CASSLAPGQGTDTQYF.

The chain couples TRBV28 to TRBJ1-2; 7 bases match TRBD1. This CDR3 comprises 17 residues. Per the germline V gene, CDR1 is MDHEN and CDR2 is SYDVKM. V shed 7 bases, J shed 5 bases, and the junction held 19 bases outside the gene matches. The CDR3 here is CASNSGDSSGLTYGYTF. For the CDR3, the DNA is TGTGCCAGCAACTCGGGGGACAGCTCGGGTCTAACTTATGGCTACACCTTC.

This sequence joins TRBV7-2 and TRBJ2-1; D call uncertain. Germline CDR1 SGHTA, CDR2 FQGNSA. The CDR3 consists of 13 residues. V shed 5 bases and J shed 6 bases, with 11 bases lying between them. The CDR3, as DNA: TGTGCCAGCAGCCCCCGATGGGGCAATGAGCAGTTCTTC. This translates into CASSPRWGNEQFF.

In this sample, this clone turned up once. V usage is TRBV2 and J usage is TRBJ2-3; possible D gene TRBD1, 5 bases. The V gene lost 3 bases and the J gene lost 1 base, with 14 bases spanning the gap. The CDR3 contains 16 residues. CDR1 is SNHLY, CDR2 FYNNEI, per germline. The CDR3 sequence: CASSDGAGSGTDTQYF. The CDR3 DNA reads TGTGCCAGCAGTGATGGGGCAGGGTCGGGCACAGATACGCAGTATTTT. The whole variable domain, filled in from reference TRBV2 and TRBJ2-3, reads EPEVTQTPSHQVTQMGQEVILRCVPISNHLYFYWYRQILGQKVEFLVSFYNNEISEKSEIFDDQFSVERPDGSNFTLKIRSTKLEDSAMYFCASSDGAGSGTDTQYFGPGTRLTVL.

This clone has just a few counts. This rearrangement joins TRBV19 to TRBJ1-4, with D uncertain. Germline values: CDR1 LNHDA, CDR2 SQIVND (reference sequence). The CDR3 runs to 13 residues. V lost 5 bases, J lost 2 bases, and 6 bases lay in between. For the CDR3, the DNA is TGTGCCAGTAGTGAGGGTACTAATGAAAAACTGTTTTTT. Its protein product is CASSEGTNEKLFF.

The CDR3 DNA follows: TGCGCCAGCAGCCCAACGGGAAACTATGGCTACACCTTC. Translating gives CASSPTGNYGYTF. The rearrangement joins TRBV5-1 to TRBJ1-2; the D is unclear. The CDR3 has 13 residues. Trimming cost V 4 bases and J 2 bases, with 9 bases left between them. The V gene's germline CDR1 is SGHRS and CDR2 YFSETQ.

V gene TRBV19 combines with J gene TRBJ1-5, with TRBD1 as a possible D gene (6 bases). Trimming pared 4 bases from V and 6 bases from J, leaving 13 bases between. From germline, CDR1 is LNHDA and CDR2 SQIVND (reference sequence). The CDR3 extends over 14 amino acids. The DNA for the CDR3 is TGTGCCAGTAGTAACACAGGGTACCGTCAGCCCCAGCATTTT. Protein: CASSNTGYRQPQHF. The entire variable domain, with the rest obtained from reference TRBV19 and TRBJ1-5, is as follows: DGGITQSPKYLFRKEGQNVTLSCEQNLNHDAMYWYRQDPGQGLRLIYYSQIVNDFQKGDIAEGYSVSREKKESFPLTVTSAQKNPTAFYLCASSNTGYRQPQHFGDGTRLSIL.